This entry is about one T cell receptor (beta chain). These data belong to a study of blood T cell repertoires in COVID-19. Study in general: Spain, Italy and the United States supplied samples that represented acute and convalescent COVID-19. In each case, the material was cDNA or gDNA derived from T cells, B-cell-depleted T cells, or PBMCs.

Original data processing: Estimation of nucleated cell counts was performed using reference gene primer amplification. Sequencing was performed with immunoSEQ multiplex PCR; in TCRdb, only in-frame clones are kept and a portion is missing. V, J and clone size reflect that table, while D and trimming were determined from the DNA. The table has 120,000 or so clones, around 87% seen once. The CDR3 contains 15 residues. Germline V CDR1 and CDR2: MNHEY, SVGEGT. The ends lost 5 bases at V and 3 bases at J; junction bases unmatched: 5. The sample consisted of peripheral blood. The rearrangement joins TRBV6-2 or TRBV6-3 to TRBJ2-7, with 12 bases fitting TRBD2. This TCR was sampled from a woman aged 55-75 years with acute or convalescent COVID-19. The CDR3 DNA reads as TGTGCCAGCAGTGCCGGACTAGCGGGACGCTACGAGCAGTACTTC. Protein: CASSAGLAGRYEQYF.